This TCR beta chain stems from a study of T cell responses to AZD1222 COVID-19 vaccine. Whole-study results and caveats: Baseline antibody screening turned up just a handful of seropositive AZD1222 recipients.

Worth noting for this clone: Antigen specificity is unknown.

The assay was immunoSEQ multiplex PCR, and TCRdb's table has in-frame clones only and misses some. In the table there are 100,000 or so clones, 70% to 90% of which are singletons. This clonotype originated in an adult in good health. Sequencing was performed on peripheral blood, taken on day 0 of AZD1222 vaccination.

The CDR3 protein is CASSSQGRGSTDTQYF. Here the CDR3 DNA reads TGCGCCAGCAGCTCTCAGGGACGGGGATCAACAGATACGCAGTATTTT. The V gene is TRBV5-1, the J gene TRBJ2-3; D may be TRBD1 or TRBD2 (5 bases each). CDR1 and CDR2 from the germline V gene are SGHRS and YFSETQ. V lost 3 bases and J 3 bases, leaving 17 bases between the germline ends. The CDR3 runs to 16 residues.